These 2 T cell receptor beta chains were sequenced from one sample in a study of regulatory dendritic cells for organ transplantation. The repertoire was sequenced with immunoSEQ multiplex PCR; TCRdb's copy has only in-frame clones and lacks some. The sample consists of around 30,000 clones, 80% to 85% of them appearing once. Material: naive CD4+ T cells from blood. Documented subset: CD45RA+ naive T cells. These receptors all come from a human donor in good health.

The chain links TRBV19 to TRBJ1-5; possible D gene TRBD1, 6 bases. The CDR3 sequence is 14 residues long. V was shortened by 5 bases and J by 0 bases, with 8 bases between the two germline ends. Germline CDR1 reads LNHDA; CDR2 reads SQIVND (reference sequence). This CDR3 is CASSQTGSNQPQHF. The CDR3 DNA is TGTGCCAGTAGTCAGACAGGTAGCAATCAGCCCCAGCATTTT.

The J gene is TRBJ1-2, the V gene TRBV5-6; 7 bases agree with TRBD1. This CDR3 region has 14 residues. Germline values: CDR1 SGHDT, CDR2 YYEEEE. The J segment lost 3 bases and the V segment lost 2 bases, leaving 4 bases of the junction unmatched. This CDR3 is CASSFDRADYGYTF. The CDR3 DNA sequence: TGTGCCAGCAGCTTTGACAGGGCCGACTATGGCTACACCTTC.